This TCR beta chain was identified in a study of technical replicates of blood from a handful of donors. Sequenced by immunoSEQ multiplex PCR; TCRdb stores in-frame clones only, minus some. The table shows about 80,000 clones, with 93% occurring only once. This CDR3 has 17 amino acids. The junction had 11 bases not matched to a gene; V was cut back by 1 base and J by 7 bases. The germline V gene encodes CDR1 MGHRA and CDR2 YSYEKL. The chain has TRBV4-1 and TRBJ2-1; 9 positions match TRBD2. The TCR comes from a human donor in good health. The source material was T cells isolated from PBMCs. CDR3: CASSQGGGLALVNEQFF. CDR3 DNA sequence: TGCGCCAGCAGCCAAGGGGGAGGACTAGCGCTTGTAAATGAGCAGTTCTTC.